The 10 T cell receptor beta chains below were found in one sample sequenced in a study of T cell changes during pregnancy in multiple sclerosis (dated by TCRdb to the late 2010s). The method was the immunoSEQ multiplex PCR assay. The immuneACCESS repertoire file appears here via TCRdb, limited to in-frame rearrangements. These files lack a portion of the clones; in checked studies, under half of the deficit traces to unresolved V genes, and the cause of the others is not known. The sample table contains 40,000 to 55,000 clones; only one count was recorded for roughly nine tenths of them. The biggest ten clones account for roughly 1.2% of the sample. Sequenced here: CD4+ T cells from peripheral blood mononuclear cells, sampled after pregnancy. These receptors were obtained from a female donor with multiple sclerosis, enrolled in a pregnancy study.

In its sample, this clone was seen a few times. The chain carries TRBV6-1 and TRBJ1-1, with 7 bases that match TRBD1. This CDR3 contains 14 residues. V trimming: 6 bases; J trimming: 8 bases; junction bases outside the gene matches: 12. Germline-derived CDR1 and CDR2 are MNHNS and SASEGT. In DNA form, the CDR3 reads TGTGCCAGCAGCCCAGGCGGGACAGCCTCAGAAGCTTTCTTT. Its protein product is CASSPGGTASEAFF.

CDR3 residues: CAISGTGANTGELFF. The DNA for the CDR3 is TGTGCCATCAGTGGGACAGGGGCGAACACCGGGGAGCTGTTTTTT. The J gene is TRBJ2-2, the V gene TRBV10-3; TRBD1 agrees at 9 bases. This CDR3 is built from 15 residues. The V segment lost 4 bases and the J segment 0 bases; nucleotides outside the gene matches: 0. Germline loops: CDR1 ENHRY, CDR2 SYGVKD.

The V gene is TRBV30, the J gene TRBJ1-3; D gene uncertain. Germline V gives CDR1 GTSNPN, CDR2 SVGIG (reference sequence). Trimming shortened V by 3 bases and J by 2 bases, and 14 bases separated the two germline ends. The CDR3 runs to 15 residues. The CDR3: CAWSIDWTPGNTIYF. DNA for the CDR3: TGTGCCTGGAGCATAGACTGGACTCCTGGAAACACCATATATTTT.

V gene TRBV7-2 combines with J gene TRBJ2-7; 9 bases are a match to TRBD2. Germline V gene data show CDR1 as SGHTA and CDR2 as FQGNSA. The CDR3 has 15 residues. After removal of 2 bases from V and 3 bases from J, the junction contained 5 bases not matched to a gene. The CDR3 protein is CASSLRPSGDYEQYF. The CDR3 DNA sequence: TGTGCCAGCAGCTTAAGGCCTAGCGGGGACTACGAGCAGTACTTC.

The genes are TRBV7-2 and TRBJ2-7; tentative D call: TRBD1 (5 bases). The germline gives CDR1 SGHTA, CDR2 FQGNSA. The CDR3 sequence is 15 residues long. The ends were cut back, 0 bases at V and 6 bases at J, with 15 bases in the middle. The CDR3 region has the DNA TGTGCCAGCAGCTTAGCGCGGCAGGGTCTGGGCGAGCAGTACTTC. It codes for CASSLARQGLGEQYF.

The J gene is TRBJ2-1, the V gene TRBV27; D is perhaps TRBD1 (6 bases). This CDR3 is 18 amino acids long. The V gene lost 0 bases and the J gene lost 3 bases, with 18 bases spanning the gap. CDR1 is MNHEY, CDR2 SMNVEV, per germline (reference sequence). The CDR3 sequence: CASSLSATGLDLYNEQFF. The CDR3 DNA reads TGTGCCAGCAGTTTATCGGCCACAGGGTTGGACCTCTACAATGAGCAGTTCTTC.

The gene calls are TRBV5-1 and TRBJ2-2, with 8 bases matching TRBD2. Germline V CDR1 and CDR2: SGHRS, YFSETQ. Trimming removed 0 bases from V and 7 bases from J; junction bases left unmatched: 5. This CDR3 spans 15 amino acids. The CDR3, as DNA: TGCGCCAGCAGCTTGGAAGGGACTAGAATCGGGGAGCTGTTTTTT. Protein: CASSLEGTRIGELFF.

For the CDR3, the DNA is TGTGCCAGCAGCTTGGCCCCAGAGCGACAGGGTCTGCGGGGCTACACCTTC. Encoded protein: CASSLAPERQGLRGYTF. The genes are TRBV5-5 and TRBJ1-2; 7 nucleotides line up with TRBD1. Germline lookup yields CDR1 SGHKS and CDR2 YYEKEE (reference sequence). Trimming took 0 bases from V and 8 from J; bases not matched to a gene: 16. The CDR3 is made up of 17 amino acids.

This chain joins TRBV19 and TRBJ2-2; D possibly corresponds to TRBD1 (5 bases). CDR3 length: 14 amino acids. Germline CDR1 reads LNHDA; CDR2 reads SQIVND (reference sequence). Trimming took 5 bases from V and 6 from J, leaving 13 bases between them. The CDR3 DNA reads as TGTGCCAGTAGTGTATACAAGGGGTCCGGGGAGCTGTTTTTT. This translates into CASSVYKGSGELFF.

This chain connects TRBV7-2 to TRBJ2-5; the D gene is possibly TRBD1 (6 bases). The CDR3 contains 17 residues. CDR1 and CDR2 from the germline V gene are SGHTA and FQGNSA. Trimming shortened V by 1 base and J by 2 bases, and 17 bases separated the two germline ends. In DNA form, the CDR3 reads TGTGCCAGCAGCTTAGGTCCCGTCAGGGGCCGTCAAGAGACCCAGTACTTC. This gives the protein CASSLGPVRGRQETQYF.